A single sample gave rise to the 20 T cell receptor beta chains below, sequenced in a study of PD-L1 blockade in urothelial cancer. Time point here: peripheral blood 6 weeks after treatment start. Sequenced by immunoSEQ multiplex PCR; TCRdb stores in-frame clones only, minus some. The sample has tens of thousands of clones, around 87% seen once. The sample consisted of PBMCs, taken around atezolizumab (anti-PD-L1) treatment. These receptors all come from a man aged 55 to 70 with urothelial cancer.

The chain combines TRBV20-1 with TRBJ2-1, with 7 bases matching TRBD2. The CDR3 has 11 residues. The germline V gene has CDR1 DFQATT and CDR2 SNEGSKA (reference sequence). CDR3 in amino acids: CSPGGGMEQFF. The CDR3 coding sequence is TGCAGCCCGGGGGGAGGTATGGAGCAGTTCTTC.

This clone showed up just once. The chain carries TRBV11-2 and TRBJ2-1; 13 bases align to TRBD2. This CDR3 has 15 residues. Unmatched junction bases numbered 4, after V lost 5 bases and J lost 6 bases. Germline-derived CDR1 and CDR2 are SGHAT and FQNNGV. CDR3 loop: CASSPTSGGVNEQFF. As DNA, the CDR3 is TGTGCCAGCAGCCCCACTAGCGGGGGGGTCAATGAGCAGTTCTTC.

This chain joins TRBV6-5 and TRBJ2-3; 12 bases are shared with TRBD2. Germline CDR1 reads MNHEY; CDR2 reads SVGAGI. Trimming took 0 bases from V and 13 from J; bases not matched to a gene: 8. The CDR3 has 15 residues. CDR3 in amino acids: CASSYSLTSGGPKYF. Written as DNA, the CDR3 is TGTGCCAGCAGTTACTCGTTAACTAGCGGGGGGCCAAAGTATTTT.

This chain uses TRBV11-3 with TRBJ2-2; the D gene is possibly TRBD1 (5 bases). V lost 8 bases to trimming and J lost 6 bases, with 22 bases between them. The germline CDR1 and CDR2 sequences are SGHNT and YENEEA. This CDR3 has 16 residues. The DNA of the CDR3 is TGTGCCAGCGCCCCCAGGGTCCTTACCGCACCCGGGGAGCTGTTTTTT. Residues: CASAPRVLTAPGELFF.

V usage is TRBV2 and J usage is TRBJ1-5; D remains unclear. The germline CDR1 and CDR2 sequences are SNHLY and FYNNEI. V was pared by 6 bases and J by 4 bases, with 7 bases between. The CDR3 length is 12 residues. The CDR3 spells CASSGDNQPQHF. CDR3 nucleotide sequence: TGTGCCAGCAGCGGGGATAATCAGCCCCAGCATTTT.

This clone was observed once. The chain recombines TRBV7-9 with TRBJ1-2, with TRBD1 matching 7 bases. V shed 3 bases and J 2 bases; nucleotides not matched to a gene: 3. The CDR3 has 14 residues. The germline CDR1 and CDR2 sequences are SEHNR and FQNEAQ (reference sequence). DNA of the CDR3: TGTGCCAGCAGCTTGCAAGGGGGCAACTATGGCTACACCTTC. Translation gives CASSLQGGNYGYTF.

The chain is built from TRBV19 and TRBJ2-5, with 9 bases matching TRBD1. CDR1 and CDR2 (germline): LNHDA, SQIVND (reference sequence). Germline trimming cut 3 bases from V and 5 bases from J; bases unmatched to any gene: 4. CDR3 size: 14 residues. The CDR3 DNA is TGTGCCAGTAGTATTGGGACAGGGCAGGAGACCCAGTACTTC. Translating it yields CASSIGTGQETQYF.

This clone was seen only once. This chain links TRBV29-1 with TRBJ2-3; 9 bases match TRBD1. The CDR3 runs 15 residues. Germline CDR1 SQVTM, CDR2 ANQGSEA. The V and J ends lost 3 bases and 6 bases, in that order; junction bases with no gene match: 10. CDR3 bases: TGCAGCGTTGAGCCTCTGGGACAGGGCGACGATACGCAGTATTTT. Translating it yields CSVEPLGQGDDTQYF.

The rearrangement uses TRBV6-5 and TRBJ1-1; D remains ambiguous. The CDR3 is 13 amino acids. Germline V gene data show CDR1 as MNHEY and CDR2 as SVGAGI. Trimming took 4 bases from V and 3 from J, leaving 9 bases between them. The CDR3 here is CASSSGRHTEAFF. DNA of the CDR3: TGTGCCAGCAGTTCCGGCAGGCACACTGAAGCTTTCTTT.

The chain has TRBV11-2 and TRBJ1-3, with 7 bases that match TRBD1. The germline CDR1 and CDR2 sequences are SGHAT and FQNNGV. Trimming at V came to 3 bases and at J to 1 base, leaving 3 bases not matched to a gene. This CDR3 contains 15 residues. This CDR3 reads CASSFNRGSGNTIYF. In DNA, the CDR3 is TGTGCCAGCAGCTTCAACAGGGGTTCTGGAAACACCATATATTTT.

The J gene is TRBJ1-5, the V gene TRBV10-2; a possible D gene is TRBD1 (5 bases). V lost 7 bases and J 6 bases, leaving 10 bases between the germline ends. Germline CDR1 WSHSY, CDR2 SAAADI. The CDR3 is made up of 12 amino acids. The CDR3 nucleotides read TGCGCCAGCATGGGGGAGGGTCAGCCCCAGCATTTT. Translation gives CASMGEGQPQHF.

This chain links TRBV7-2 with TRBJ2-5, with 7 bases identical to TRBD2. The CDR3 has 15 residues. V lost 0 bases and J lost 5; bases outside the gene matches: 6. Germline assignment: CDR1 SGHTA and CDR2 FQGNSA. The chain's CDR3 is CASSLARTSLETQYF. CDR3 nucleotides: TGTGCCAGCAGCTTAGCAAGGACTAGTTTGGAGACCCAGTACTTC.

The chain links TRBV5-4 to TRBJ2-5; 15 positions match TRBD2. Germline V gene sequence: CDR1 SGHNT, CDR2 YYREEE (reference sequence). Trimming cost V 1 base and J 6 bases; bases outside gene matches: 4. The CDR3 is 16 amino acids. The CDR3 loop is CASSLTGTSGGKTQYF. CDR3 bases: TGTGCCAGCAGCTTGACCGGGACTAGCGGGGGGAAGACCCAGTACTTC.

The rearrangement joins TRBV2 to TRBJ1-2; D not resolved. The V end was cut by 10 bases, the J end by 2 bases, with 14 bases between. This CDR3 is 13 amino acids long. From germline, CDR1 is SNHLY and CDR2 FYNNEI. DNA for the CDR3: TGTGCCATCCAGCGACCGATCAACTATGGCTACACCTTC. Amino acid sequence: CAIQRPINYGYTF.

The V call is TRBV7-6, the J call TRBJ1-1; D gene unclear. From germline, CDR1 is SGHVS and CDR2 FNYEAQ. The CDR3 has 13 residues. V lost 5 bases and J lost 1, with 8 bases in between. The CDR3 protein is CASSPMRNTEAFF. CDR3 sequence (DNA): TGTGCCAGCAGCCCGATGCGGAACACTGAAGCTTTCTTT.

J is TRBJ1-2 and V is TRBV10-1; D remains unclear. This CDR3 comprises 13 residues. Trimming shortened V by 3 bases and J by 3 bases, and 8 bases separated the two germline ends. CDR1 and CDR2 from the germline V gene are WNHNN and SYGVQD (reference sequence). CDR3 in DNA: TGCGCCAGCAGTGATTACAGAGACTATGGCTACACCTTC. It specifies CASSDYRDYGYTF.

Judged by abundance, this clone is medium-sized. The rearrangement uses TRBV28 and TRBJ2-7, with 7 bases that match TRBD2. In germline, CDR1 is MDHEN, CDR2 SYDVKM. The CDR3 is made up of 14 amino acids. After removal of 6 bases from V and 0 bases from J, the junction contained 5 bases not matched to a gene. The CDR3 DNA follows: TGTGCCAGCAGGCAACTAGCGAACTCCTACGAGCAGTACTTC. Its protein product is CASRQLANSYEQYF.

The chain carries TRBV7-8 and TRBJ2-1; 9 nucleotides line up with TRBD2. CDR1 and CDR2 (germline): SGHVS, FQNEAQ. The CDR3 has 14 residues. Trimming removed 6 bases from V and 2 bases from J; junction bases left unmatched: 2. The CDR3 DNA follows: TGTGCCAGCAGGGGCGGGGGGGCCTACAATGAGCAGTTCTTC. Its protein is CASRGGGAYNEQFF.

V and J are TRBV29-1 and TRBJ2-5, with D possibly matching TRBD2 (5 bases). This CDR3 comprises 14 residues. The ends were cut back, 3 bases at V and 5 bases at J, with 16 bases in the middle. CDR1 is SQVTM, CDR2 ANQGSEA, per germline. This chain's CDR3 is CSVEVTRAEETQYF. The CDR3 nucleotides read TGCAGCGTTGAGGTTACTAGGGCGGAGGAGACCCAGTACTTC.

CDR3 nucleotide sequence: TGTGCCAGCAGCGAATTCTTTCTAAGACAGGGAGAATATGGCTACACCTTC. Translation: CASSEFFLRQGEYGYTF. The gene calls are TRBV5-6 and TRBJ1-2, with 7 bases identical to TRBD1. The V segment lost 4 bases and the J segment 5 bases; nucleotides outside the gene matches: 17. The CDR3 runs to 17 residues. From germline, CDR1 is SGHDT and CDR2 YYEEEE.